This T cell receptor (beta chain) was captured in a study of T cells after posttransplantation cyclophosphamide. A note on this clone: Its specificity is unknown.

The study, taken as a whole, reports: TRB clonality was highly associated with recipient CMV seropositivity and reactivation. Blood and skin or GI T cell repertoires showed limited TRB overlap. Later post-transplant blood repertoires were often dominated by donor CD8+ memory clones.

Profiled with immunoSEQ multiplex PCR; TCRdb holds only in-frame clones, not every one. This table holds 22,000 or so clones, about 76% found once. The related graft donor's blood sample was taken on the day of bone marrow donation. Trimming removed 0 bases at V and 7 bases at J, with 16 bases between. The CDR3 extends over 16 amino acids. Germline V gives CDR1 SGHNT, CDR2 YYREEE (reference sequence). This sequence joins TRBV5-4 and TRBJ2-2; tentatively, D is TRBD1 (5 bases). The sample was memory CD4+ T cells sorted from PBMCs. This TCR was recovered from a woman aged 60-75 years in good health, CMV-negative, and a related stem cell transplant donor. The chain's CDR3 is CASSLESHSRGGELFF. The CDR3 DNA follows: TGTGCCAGCAGCTTGGAATCCCACTCAAGGGGCGGGGAGCTGTTTTTT. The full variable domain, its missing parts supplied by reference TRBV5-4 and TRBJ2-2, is ETGVTQSPTHLIKTRGQQVTLRCSSQSGHNTVSWYQQALGQGPQFIFQYYREEENGRGNFPPRFSGLQFPNYSSELNVNALELDDSALYLCASSLESHSRGGELFFGEGSRLTVL.